This entry lists 30 T cell receptor beta chains sequenced from one sample in a study of T-cell reconstitution after alpha-beta-depleted transplantation in children (dated by TCRdb to 2016 to 2017). Library construction relied on PCR. Sequencing took place on an Illumina HiSeq 2500. TCR library preparation used molecular barcoding, with unique molecular identifiers applied to normalize quantification of the TCRbeta repertoire. TCRdb reran the public reads through fastp at Q25 and MiXCR, keeping productive beta chains. CDR3 protein sequences are deduplicated, and each keeps its most common genes and DNA. Recorded for this sample are over 80,000 distinct CDR3 sequences; under 25% of them occurred a single time. The top ten constitute about 21% of the sample. In the paper's terms, the treatment or condition label means: allogeneic hematopoietic cell transplantation with graft depleted of TCRalphabeta T cells and CD19 B cells.

The material was PBMCs, obtained before TCRalphabeta/CD19-depleted stem cell transplant. The receptors were gathered from a boy aged 2-15 years with acute lymphoblastic leukemia, due to receive a stem cell transplant.

This clonotype has at least ten counts. The genes are TRBV11-2 and TRBJ2-7; no clear D. Germline V CDR1 and CDR2: SGHAT, FQNNGV. Between the trimmed V and J ends, which lost 3 bases and 3 bases, there was a span of 9 bases. The CDR3 has 13 amino acids. The CDR3 loop reads CASSFGPDYEQYF. Here the CDR3 DNA reads TGTGCCAGCAGCTTCGGGCCAGACTACGAGCAGTACTTC.

This clonotype was counted between two and nine times. The CDR3 coding sequence is TGCGCCAGCAGCATCCTCGAGCAGTACTTC. Amino acid sequence: CASSILEQYF. V and J are TRBV5-1 and TRBJ2-7; D is ambiguous. Trimming cost V 4 bases and J 6 bases, with 5 bases left between them. The V gene's germline CDR1 is SGHRS and CDR2 YFSETQ. The CDR3 covers 10 residues.

This clonotype was detected a few times. CDR3 protein: CSASGGAAYNEQFF. DNA of the CDR3: TGCAGTGCTAGCGGAGGGGCCGCCTACAATGAGCAGTTCTTC. This rearrangement joins TRBV20-1 to TRBJ2-1; perhaps TRBD2 as D (6 bases). Per germline, CDR1 DFQATT and CDR2 SNEGSKA (reference sequence). Trimming stripped 3 bases from V and 2 bases from J, with 11 bases between. The CDR3 loop spans 14 amino acids.

The chain employs TRBV6-5 and TRBJ2-2; no clear D gene. Trimming took off 4 bases at V and 6 bases at J, with 15 bases between the two ends. This CDR3 is 15 amino acids long. Germline loops: CDR1 MNHEY, CDR2 SVGAGI. DNA for the CDR3: TGTGCCAGCAGTTCAACGGTTAGGGTTGCCGGGGAGCTGTTTTTT. Amino acid sequence: CASSSTVRVAGELFF.

This chain joins TRBV6-2 or TRBV6-3 and TRBJ1-1; 7 positions match TRBD1. Trimming took 6 bases from V and 1 from J; bases not matched to a gene: 11. Germline CDR1 reads MNHEY; CDR2 reads SVGEGT. The CDR3 is 16 residues long. The CDR3 region is CASSPGQRAGNTEAFF. In DNA, the CDR3 is TGTGCCAGCAGCCCGGGACAGAGGGCGGGGAACACTGAAGCTTTCTTT.

Remarks on this clonotype: One end of the junction fails to match germline, which may point to a read error. The gene calls are TRBV7-6 and TRBJ2-2; TRBD2 aligns across 8 bases. Germline CDR1 and CDR2: SGHVS and FNYEAQ. The CDR3 runs 17 residues. CDR3: CPSSPLVLAEYTGELFF. For the CDR3, the DNA is TGTCCCAGCAGCCCATTAGTACTAGCGGAGTATACCGGGGAGCTGTTTTTT.

V gene TRBV19 combines with J gene TRBJ2-7, with 9 bases lining up with TRBD2. From germline, CDR1 is LNHDA and CDR2 SQIVND (reference sequence). The V and J ends lost 1 base and 4 bases, in that order; junction bases with no gene match: 2. The CDR3 extends over 14 amino acids. The CDR3 region is CASSIVAGEYEQYF. In DNA form, the CDR3 reads TGTGCCAGTAGTATAGTAGCGGGAGAGTACGAGCAGTACTTC.

This clonotype was detected only a few times. The J gene is TRBJ2-5, the V gene TRBV24-1; possible D gene TRBD2, 5 bases. Trimming cost V 9 bases and J 7 bases, with 14 bases left between them. There are 12 residues in the CDR3. Germline V gene data show CDR1 as KGHDR and CDR2 as SFDVKD. CDR3 nucleotides: TGTGCCACCGTGGCGGACGAGGGGACCCAGTACTTC. This codes for CATVADEGTQYF.

In this sample, this clonotype turned up a few times. V is TRBV28 and J is TRBJ2-1, with D uncertain. Germline V gene data show CDR1 as MDHEN and CDR2 as SYDVKM. This CDR3 contains 11 residues. V was cut by 5 bases and J by 9 bases, with 8 bases left in between. The CDR3 DNA reads TGTGCCAGCAGTCCCCACTCTGAGCAGTTCTTC. It codes for CASSPHSEQFF. Using reference TRBV28 and TRBJ2-1 for the parts outside the CDR3, the full variable domain is DVKVTQSSRYLVKRTGEKVFLECVQDMDHENMFWYRQDPGLGLRLIYFSYDVKMKEKGDIPEGYSVSREKKERFSLILESASTNQTSMYLCASSPHSEQFFGPGTRLTVL.

In its sample, this clonotype was seen a few times. The V call is TRBV5-6, the J call TRBJ2-7; possible D gene TRBD1, 5 bases. CDR3 length: 13 amino acids. CDR1 and CDR2 from the germline V gene are SGHDT and YYEEEE. The V end lost 5 bases, the J end lost 5 bases, and 14 bases lay between the germline ends. CDR3 sequence: CASSSPGRHEQYF. The CDR3 DNA is TGTGCCAGCAGTTCCCCAGGGCGCCACGAGCAGTACTTC.

The rearrangement uses TRBV6-6 and TRBJ2-5; tentatively, D is TRBD1 (5 bases). V was pared by 5 bases and J by 14 bases, with 15 bases between. CDR3 length: 11 amino acids. The V gene's germline CDR1 is MNHNY and CDR2 SVGAGI (reference sequence). This chain's CDR3 is CASSQQGGSYF. In nucleotides, the CDR3 is TGTGCCAGCAGTCAGCAGGGTGGGTCTTACTTC.

The rearrangement joins TRBV6-5 to TRBJ1-5; no clear D. V was clipped by 7 bases and J by 4 bases, with 8 bases between them. This CDR3 region has 12 residues. Germline loops: CDR1 MNHEY, CDR2 SVGAGI. The DNA of the CDR3 is TGTGCCAGCATGGGCAGGAATCAGCCCCAGCATTTT. This encodes CASMGRNQPQHF.

The chain employs TRBV6-2 or TRBV6-3 and TRBJ2-2; 9 bases are shared with TRBD2. Unmatched junction bases numbered 12, after V lost 6 bases and J lost 4 bases. CDR3 size: 17 residues. Germline CDR1 is MNHEY and CDR2 is SVGEGT. The CDR3 region has the DNA TGTGCCAGCAGGGGGGGGCCCGGGACTAGCTTCACCGGGGAGCTGTTTTTT. Protein sequence: CASRGGPGTSFTGELFF.

This chain links TRBV7-2 with TRBJ2-5; possibly TRBD1 for D (5 bases). CDR3 size: 13 residues. V was shortened by 5 bases and J by 2 bases, with 9 bases between the two germline ends. Germline V gene sequence: CDR1 SGHTA, CDR2 FQGNSA. The CDR3 DNA reads TGTGCCAGCAGCGCCAGGGTACAAGAGACCCAGTACTTC. Its protein is CASSARVQETQYF. The full variable domain, completed using reference TRBV7-2 and TRBJ2-5, is GAGVSQSPSNKVTEKGKDVELRCDPISGHTALYWYRQSLGQGLEFLIYFQGNSAPDKSGLPSDRFSAERTGGSVSTLTIQRTQQEDSAVYLCASSARVQETQYFGPGTRLLVL.

The chain joins TRBV5-1 to TRBJ2-2; D is unresolved. V was pared by 4 bases and J by 6 bases, with 16 bases between. The CDR3 loop spans 15 amino acids. CDR1 and CDR2 from the germline V gene are SGHRS and YFSETQ. DNA of the CDR3: TGCGCCAGCAGCCCTTCCCTTAAATGGGCCGGGGAGCTGTTTTTT. It yields the protein CASSPSLKWAGELFF.

This chain uses TRBV5-1 with TRBJ2-1; TRBD1 aligns across 7 bases. Germline lookup yields CDR1 SGHRS and CDR2 YFSETQ. V shed 0 bases, J shed 6 bases, and the junction held 6 bases outside the gene matches. This CDR3 has 15 residues. The CDR3 DNA reads TGCGCCAGCAGCTTGGTGGGTGACAGGGTCAATGAGCAGTTCTTC. It encodes CASSLVGDRVNEQFF. Supplemented by reference TRBV5-1 and TRBJ2-1, the full variable domain reads KAGVTQTPRYLIKTRGQQVTLSCSPISGHRSVSWYQQTPGQGLQFLFEYFSETQRNKGNFPGRFSGRQFSNSRSEMNVSTLELGDSALYLCASSLVGDRVNEQFFGPGTRLTVL.

The V call is TRBV7-9, the J call TRBJ2-1, with 9 bases matching TRBD2. The CDR3 loop spans 15 amino acids. V shed 4 bases and J 4 bases; nucleotides not matched to a gene: 5. Germline V gene sequence: CDR1 SEHNR, CDR2 FQNEAQ (reference sequence). Written as DNA, the CDR3 is TGTGCCAGCAGCTCCCGACTAGCGGAATACAATGAGCAGTTCTTC. Translating it yields CASSSRLAEYNEQFF. Full variable domain (rest looked up from reference TRBV7-9 and TRBJ2-1): DTGVSQNPRHKITKRGQNVTFRCDPISEHNRLYWYRQTLGQGPEFLTYFQNEAQLEKSRLLSDRFSAERPKGSFSTLEIQRTEQGDSAMYLCASSSRLAEYNEQFFGPGTRLTVL.

This clonotype was seen more than once but under ten times. The chain recombines TRBV7-9 with TRBJ2-5; D perhaps matches TRBD1 (6 bases). CDR1 SEHNR and CDR2 FQNEAQ come from the germline V gene (reference sequence). The CDR3 is 15 residues long. The germline V and J ends were trimmed by 5 bases and 4 bases, with 17 bases remaining between them. In DNA, the CDR3 is TGTGCCAGCAGCGATACAGGGTCGGGTGTAGAGACCCAGTACTTC. The encoded protein is CASSDTGSGVETQYF.

A few counts support this clonotype. This chain joins TRBV14 and TRBJ1-6; D is undetermined. Germline V CDR1 and CDR2: SGHDN, FVKESK. V gave up 1 base and J gave up 7 bases, with 8 bases separating them. The CDR3 extends over 14 amino acids. The CDR3 DNA is TGTGCCAGCAGCCAAGTTGGACGGAATTCACCCCTCCACTTT. The encoded protein is CASSQVGRNSPLHF.

The chain has TRBV5-1 and TRBJ2-1, with TRBD2 identical over 9 bases. Germline CDR1 and CDR2: SGHRS and YFSETQ. J gave up 0 bases and V 4 bases, and 11 bases lay outside the gene matches. The length of the CDR3 is 18 residues. The CDR3 protein is CASSTSGRRGSSYNEQFF. The CDR3 coding sequence is TGCGCCAGCAGCACGAGCGGGAGGAGAGGGTCCTCCTACAATGAGCAGTTCTTC.

The J gene is TRBJ2-1, the V gene TRBV7-3, with TRBD2 matching 7 bases. Germline V gene lookup returns CDR1 SGHTA and CDR2 FQGTGA. The V segment lost 6 bases and the J segment 9 bases; nucleotides outside the gene matches: 11. The CDR3 runs to 14 residues. The CDR3, as DNA: TGTGCCAGCAGTCGGCTAGCGGAGGCTGGTGAGCAGTTCTTC. Translating gives CASSRLAEAGEQFF.

This clonotype was picked up a small number of times. This chain uses TRBV6-6 with TRBJ2-3; D unresolved. Germline V gene lookup returns CDR1 MNHNY and CDR2 SVGAGI (reference sequence). This CDR3 has 13 residues. The V gene lost 1 base and the J gene lost 2 bases, with 4 bases spanning the gap. The CDR3 loop is CASSYFTTDTQYF. CDR3 in DNA: TGTGCCAGCAGTTACTTTACCACAGATACGCAGTATTTT.

This clonotype has a count of ten or more. This chain connects TRBV20-1 to TRBJ2-1; possible D gene TRBD2, 5 bases. The CDR3 extends over 13 amino acids. The germline V gene has CDR1 DFQATT and CDR2 SNEGSKA (reference sequence). The V gene lost 8 bases and the J gene lost 5 bases, with 16 bases spanning the gap. CDR3 nucleotides: TGCAGTAAGTGGAGGAGCGGCCACAATGAGCAGTTCTTC. Its translation is CSKWRSGHNEQFF.

The CDR3 region is CASSQRGVRTEAFF. The DNA of the CDR3 is TGTGCCAGCAGCCAGAGGGGAGTGAGGACTGAAGCTTTCTTT. The chain carries TRBV3-1 and TRBJ1-1; D perhaps matches TRBD1 (5 bases). Trimming left V 3 bases short and J 5 bases short, with 13 bases between. The CDR3 length is 14 residues. Germline V gene data show CDR1 as LGHDT and CDR2 as YNNKEL (reference sequence). The complete variable domain, with remaining parts taken from reference TRBV3-1 and TRBJ1-1, reads DTAVSQTPKYLVTQMGNDKSIKCEQNLGHDTMYWYKQDSKKFLKIMFSYNNKELIINETVPNRFSPKSPDKAHLNLHINSLELGDSAVYFCASSQRGVRTEAFFGQGTRLTVV.

This clonotype occurred a few times. The rearrangement joins TRBV10-3 to TRBJ2-7, with TRBD1 matching 9 bases. This CDR3 region has 11 residues. CDR1 is ENHRY, CDR2 SYGVKD, per germline. The V segment lost 11 bases and the J segment 5 bases; nucleotides outside the gene matches: 4. DNA of the CDR3: TGTGCCGCCGGACAGGGGAACGAGCAGTACTTC. This translates into CAAGQGNEQYF.

This clonotype has only a few counts. The J gene is TRBJ2-5, the V gene TRBV7-2, with TRBD1 as a possible D gene (5 bases). Trimming stripped 1 base from V and 0 bases from J, with 9 bases between. This CDR3 comprises 15 residues. Germline lookup yields CDR1 SGHTA and CDR2 FQGNSA. The DNA of the CDR3 is TGTGCCAGCAGCTTAGTGGGCAGGGACCAAGAGACCCAGTACTTC. This codes for CASSLVGRDQETQYF.

This clonotype has more than one count but fewer than ten. This chain connects TRBV27 to TRBJ2-5; D might be TRBD1 or TRBD2, each matching 5 bases. This CDR3 region has 11 residues. The germline CDR1 and CDR2 sequences are MNHEY and SMNVEV (reference sequence). The V end was cut by 5 bases, the J end by 7 bases, with 8 bases between. This CDR3 is CASSTRGTQYF. DNA for the CDR3: TGTGCCAGCAGTACGAGGGGGACCCAGTACTTC.

This clonotype was counted ten times or more. The CDR3 nucleotides read TGCAGCGTTCGGCGGACAAGCTCCTACGAGCAGTACTTC. Protein product: CSVRRTSSYEQYF. V is TRBV29-1 and J is TRBJ2-7; TRBD1 might be the D (5 bases). V was pared by 5 bases and J by 0 bases, with 11 bases between. From germline, CDR1 is SQVTM and CDR2 ANQGSEA. CDR3 length: 13 residues.

The CDR3 coding sequence is TGCGCCAGCAGCTCGGGACTAGAACAAGAGACCCAGTACTTC. Translating gives CASSSGLEQETQYF. The chain employs TRBV5-1 and TRBJ2-5; 8 bases agree with TRBD2. The CDR3 loop spans 14 amino acids. V lost 3 bases to trimming and J lost 2 bases; unmatched junction nucleotides: 3. From germline, CDR1 is SGHRS and CDR2 YFSETQ.

In the case of this clonotype: A read error is possible here, since a much larger clone lies one base away. The V gene is TRBV21-1, the J gene TRBJ2-1. TRBV21-1 is a pseudogene. The CDR3 runs 11 residues. For the CDR3, the DNA is TGTGCCAGCAGCAAAGAGTATGGGCAGTTCTTC. Protein sequence: CASSKEYGQFF.